The 6 T cell receptor beta chains below come from one sample, sequenced in a study of blood T cell repertoires in COVID-19. Measured with immunoSEQ multiplex PCR; TCRdb has only the in-frame clones, and not every one. Among 200,000 to 250,000 clones listed, 75% to 85% were seen once. The source material was peripheral blood. These receptors were collected from a human donor in a cohort sampled during active COVID-19.

The CDR3, as DNA: TGTGCCAGCAGTGAGGGACTAGCGGTATTTTTGGTTGAGCAGTTCTTC. As protein: CASSEGLAVFLVEQFF. The chain is built from TRBV2 and TRBJ2-1, with 11 nucleotides matching TRBD2. Germline CDR1 reads SNHLY; CDR2 reads FYNNEI. The CDR3 loop spans 16 amino acids. V trimming: 3 bases; J trimming: 9 bases; junction bases outside the gene matches: 10.

V gene TRBV30 combines with J gene TRBJ1-1, with TRBD1 matching 7 bases. V was pared by 0 bases and J by 5 bases, with 0 bases of the junction left unmatched. The CDR3 contains 12 residues. Germline V gives CDR1 GTSNPN, CDR2 SVGIG (reference sequence). DNA for the CDR3: TGTGCCTGGAGTGTACAGGGGACTGAAGCTTTCTTT. It is translated as CAWSVQGTEAFF.

The chain recombines TRBV11-3 with TRBJ2-3; 9 bases agree with TRBD2. Germline V gene sequence: CDR1 SGHNT, CDR2 YENEEA. The CDR3 contains 16 residues. The V and J ends lost 5 bases and 0 bases, in that order; junction bases with no gene match: 6. This CDR3 is CASSPGLALSTDTQYF. The CDR3 DNA sequence: TGTGCCAGCAGCCCGGGACTAGCCCTTAGCACAGATACGCAGTATTTT.

The chain joins TRBV6-6 to TRBJ2-2, with TRBD1 matching 8 bases. The CDR3 is made up of 15 amino acids. Germline-derived CDR1 and CDR2 are MNHNY and SVGAGI (reference sequence). Unmatched junction bases numbered 4, after V lost 5 bases and J lost 2 bases. The CDR3 nucleotides are TGTGCCAGCAGTGGACAGGGATTCAACACCGGGGAGCTGTTTTTT. The encoded protein is CASSGQGFNTGELFF.

In this sample, this clone turned up a few times. This sequence joins TRBV7-2 and TRBJ2-1, with 13 bases matching TRBD2. This CDR3 region has 17 residues. Germline V gives CDR1 SGHTA, CDR2 FQGNSA. The V gene end was trimmed by 0 bases and the J gene end by 6 bases; junction bases not matched to a gene: 5. CDR3: CASSLATGLAGFNEQFF. The CDR3 coding sequence is TGTGCCAGCAGCTTAGCTACGGGACTAGCGGGGTTCAATGAGCAGTTCTTC.

The chain combines TRBV18 with TRBJ1-1; a weak D match, TRBD1 (6 bases). V was cut by 4 bases and J by 4 bases, with 13 bases left in between. The germline V gene has CDR1 KGHSH and CDR2 LQKENI. CDR3 length: 14 residues. CDR3 coding DNA: TGTGCCAGCTCACAAGCGGGGGCGGGCACTGAAGCTTTCTTT. It encodes CASSQAGAGTEAFF.